Below, 9 T cell receptor beta chains from the same sample are listed, as sequenced in a study of beta chain features in type 1 diabetes (dated by TCRdb to between 2017 and 2018). Results the study describes overall, beyond this receptor: In all four CD4+ subsets, TCRB CDR3 length was moderately but significantly shorter in type 1 diabetes patients.

For these TCRs, the target antigens are not known. Library method: the immunoSEQ multiplex PCR assay. The High Capacity cDNA Reverse Transcription Kit was used to reverse transcribe all of the isolated RNA, meaning that expressed TCRB transcripts were what got sequenced. What TCRdb holds here is the immuneACCESS table cut down to in-frame rearrangements. Part of the clones is not present; checked against another copy, under half of the missing clones reflect an unresolved V gene, and the others are unexplained. The sample table shows roughly 150,000 clones, and approximately 8.1% are seen once. About 1% of the sample comes from the top ten. Sequenced material: central memory CD4+ T cells from blood. The source is a woman aged 40 to 50 with type 1 diabetes.

This clone was found many times. CDR3: CASSEGTSGGEKLFF. The DNA for the CDR3 is TGTGCCAGCAGTGAGGGGACATCAGGGGGTGAAAAACTGTTTTTT. The chain combines TRBV2 with TRBJ1-4, with 7 bases fitting TRBD1. The CDR3 length is 15 residues. The V segment lost 3 bases and the J segment 7 bases; nucleotides outside the gene matches: 8. Germline V CDR1 and CDR2: SNHLY, FYNNEI.

Only a few counts were recorded for this clone. The chain is built from TRBV29-1 and TRBJ2-5; tentatively, D is TRBD2 (7 bases). The V gene lost 7 bases and the J gene lost 11 bases, with 20 bases spanning the gap. Germline CDR1 is SQVTM and CDR2 is ANQGSEA. The CDR3 is 12 amino acids. The CDR3 bases are TGCAGCGGGGGGGGCCAAGGTTTGGAGCAGTACTTC. Its translation is CSGGGQGLEQYF. Using reference TRBV29-1 and TRBJ2-5 for the parts outside the CDR3, the full variable domain is SAVISQKPSRDICQRGTSLTIQCQVDSQVTMMFWYRQQPGQSLTLIATANQGSEATYESGFVIDKFPISRPNLTFSTLTVSNMSPEDSSIYLCSGGGQGLEQYFGPGTRLLVL.

The chain employs TRBV7-3 and TRBJ2-1; TRBD2 aligns across 9 bases. The CDR3 runs 15 residues. The V gene end was trimmed by 6 bases and the J gene end by 5 bases; junction bases not matched to a gene: 8. Looked up from germline, CDR1 is SGHTA and CDR2 is FQGTGA. In DNA form, the CDR3 reads TGTGCCAGCAGTCAGACTAGCGGATCCCACAATGAGCAGTTCTTC. This gives the protein CASSQTSGSHNEQFF.

This sequence joins TRBV10-3 and TRBJ2-7; a weak D match, TRBD2 (5 bases). The ends were cut back, 4 bases at V and 2 bases at J, with 9 bases in the middle. The V gene's germline CDR1 is ENHRY and CDR2 SYGVKD. The CDR3 is 13 amino acids. Here the CDR3 reads CAISGAGPYEQYF. CDR3 DNA sequence: TGTGCCATCAGTGGGGCGGGTCCCTACGAGCAGTACTTC.

The DNA for the CDR3 is TGCAGCGTTCTGCCTCCACAGGGCTACGAGCAGTACTTC. The encoded protein is CSVLPPQGYEQYF. The rearrangement uses TRBV29-1 and TRBJ2-7, with a tentative D call TRBD1 (6 bases). Trimming took off 5 bases at V and 3 bases at J, with 14 bases between the two ends. The CDR3 has 13 amino acids. Germline values: CDR1 SQVTM, CDR2 ANQGSEA.

This clone showed up just a few times. The genes are TRBV11-2 and TRBJ2-7; the D gene is possibly TRBD1 (6 bases). In germline, CDR1 is SGHAT, CDR2 FQNNGV. CDR3 length equals 14 residues. V lost 5 bases, J lost 6 bases, and 17 bases lay in between. The CDR3 region is CASSLPLTGTEQYF. The DNA for the CDR3 is TGTGCCAGCAGCCTCCCATTAACAGGGACCGAGCAGTACTTC.

This clone turned up a few times. Here the CDR3 DNA reads TGTGCCAGACAGCACTCGCCTGGGGCCAACGTCCTGACTTTC. The encoded protein is CARQHSPGANVLTF. The V gene is TRBV2, the J gene TRBJ2-6; no reliable D call. Germline CDR1 and CDR2: SNHLY and FYNNEI. The germline V and J ends were trimmed by 9 bases and 2 bases, with 11 bases remaining between them. The CDR3 runs 14 residues.

This clone was recorded a few times. CDR3 sequence (DNA): TGTGCCAGCGTATACCTCGGGGGGGCCTTGTCTGAGCAGTTCTTC. This gives the protein CASVYLGGALSEQFF. V usage is TRBV6-5 and J usage is TRBJ2-1; 8 nucleotides line up with TRBD2. Germline CDR1 reads MNHEY; CDR2 reads SVGAGI. J gave up 9 bases and V 8 bases, and 15 bases lay outside the gene matches. The CDR3 loop spans 15 amino acids.

This clone occurred a few times. This rearrangement joins TRBV2 to TRBJ2-7; 9 nucleotides match TRBD2. The CDR3 consists of 12 residues. Germline loops: CDR1 SNHLY, CDR2 FYNNEI. The ends lost 4 bases at V and 5 bases at J; junction bases unmatched: 0. As DNA, the CDR3 is TGTGCCAGCAGTGGGACTAGCGACGAGCAGTACTTC. Translated, it gives CASSGTSDEQYF.